This T cell receptor (beta chain) is from a study of blood T cells in healthy people across ages. Germline CDR1 reads SGHVS; CDR2 reads FQNEAQ. This CDR3 region has 18 residues. Trimming removed 0 bases from V and 6 bases from J; junction bases left unmatched: 11. It was with a sample-barcoded 5' primer and a J-beta primer mix that a second PCR of roughly 7 to 12 cycles was run. TCRdb re-analysed the 5' RACE reads in MiXCR, keeping a single row per CDR3 protein. The data show 600,000 to 850,000 distinct CDR3 sequences, 35% to 45% seen once. This TCR was sampled from a woman in her sixties or seventies in good health. The sample taken for sequencing was blood. The chain combines TRBV7-8 with TRBJ1-6, with TRBD1 identical over 7 bases. CDR3 in amino acids: CASSLAHLSDRVNSPLHF. The CDR3 nucleotides read TGTGCCAGCAGCTTAGCGCACTTGAGCGACAGGGTTAATTCACCCCTCCACTTT.